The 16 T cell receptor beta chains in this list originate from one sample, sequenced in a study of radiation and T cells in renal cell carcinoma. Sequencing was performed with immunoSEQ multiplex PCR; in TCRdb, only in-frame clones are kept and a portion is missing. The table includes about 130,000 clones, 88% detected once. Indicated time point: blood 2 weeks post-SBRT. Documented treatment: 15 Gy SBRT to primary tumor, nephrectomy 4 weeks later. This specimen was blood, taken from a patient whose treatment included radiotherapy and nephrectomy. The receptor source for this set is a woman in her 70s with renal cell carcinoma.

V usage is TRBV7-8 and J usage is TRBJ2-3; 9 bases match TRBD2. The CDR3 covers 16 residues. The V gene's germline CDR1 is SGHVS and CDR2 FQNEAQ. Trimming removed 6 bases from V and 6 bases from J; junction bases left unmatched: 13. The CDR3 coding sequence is TGTGCCAGCAGATTACTAACGGGGACTAGCTCGGATACGCAGTATTTT. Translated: CASRLLTGTSSDTQYF.

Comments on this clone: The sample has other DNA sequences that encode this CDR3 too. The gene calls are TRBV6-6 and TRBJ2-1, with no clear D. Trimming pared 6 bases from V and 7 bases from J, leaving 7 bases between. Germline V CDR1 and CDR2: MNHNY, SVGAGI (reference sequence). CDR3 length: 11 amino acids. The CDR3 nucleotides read TGTGCCAGCAGCCCCTCAAATGAGCAGTTCTTC. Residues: CASSPSNEQFF.

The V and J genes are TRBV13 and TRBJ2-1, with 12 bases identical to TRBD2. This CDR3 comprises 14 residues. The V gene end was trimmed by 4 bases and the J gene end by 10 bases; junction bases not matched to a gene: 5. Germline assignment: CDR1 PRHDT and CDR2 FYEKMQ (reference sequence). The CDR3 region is CASSSLAGGKEQFF. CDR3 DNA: TGTGCCAGCAGCTCCCTAGCGGGGGGGAAGGAGCAGTTCTTC.

For the CDR3, the DNA is TGTGCCAGCAGTTACGCGACAGGGTTAGACACCGGGGAGCTGTTTTTT. It specifies CASSYATGLDTGELFF. J is TRBJ2-2 and V is TRBV6-5; TRBD1 matches at 7 bases. CDR3 size: 16 residues. J gave up 3 bases and V 2 bases, and 6 bases lay outside the gene matches. Germline CDR1 is MNHEY and CDR2 is SVGAGI.

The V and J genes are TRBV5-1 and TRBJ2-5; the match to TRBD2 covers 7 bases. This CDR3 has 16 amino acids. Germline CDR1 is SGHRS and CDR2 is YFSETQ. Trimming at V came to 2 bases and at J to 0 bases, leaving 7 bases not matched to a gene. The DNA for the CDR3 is TGCGCCAGCAGCTTAAAACTAGCGCGTAACCAAGAGACCCAGTACTTC. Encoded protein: CASSLKLARNQETQYF.

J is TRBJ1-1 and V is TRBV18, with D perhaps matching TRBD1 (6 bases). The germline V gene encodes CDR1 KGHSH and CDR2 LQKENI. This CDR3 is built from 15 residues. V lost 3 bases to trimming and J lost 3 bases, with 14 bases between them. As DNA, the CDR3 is TGTGCCAGCTCACCTCAACAGGGTTCGCACACTGAAGCTTTCTTT. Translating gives CASSPQQGSHTEAFF.

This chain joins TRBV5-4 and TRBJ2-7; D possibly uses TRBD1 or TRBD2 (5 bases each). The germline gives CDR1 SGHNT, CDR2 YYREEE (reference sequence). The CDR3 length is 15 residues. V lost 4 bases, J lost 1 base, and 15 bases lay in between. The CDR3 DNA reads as TGTGCCAGCAGCCTAGAGGGGCTAGCTTCCTACGAGCAGTACTTC. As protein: CASSLEGLASYEQYF. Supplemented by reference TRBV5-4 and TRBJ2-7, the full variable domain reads ETGVTQSPTHLIKTRGQQVTLRCSSQSGHNTVSWYQQALGQGPQFIFQYYREEENGRGNFPPRFSGLQFPNYSSELNVNALELDDSALYLCASSLEGLASYEQYFGPGTRLTVT.

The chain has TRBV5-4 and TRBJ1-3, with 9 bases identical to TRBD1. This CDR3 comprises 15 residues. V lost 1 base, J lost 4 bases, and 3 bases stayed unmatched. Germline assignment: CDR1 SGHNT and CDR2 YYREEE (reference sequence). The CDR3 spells CASSLPGQGGNTIYF. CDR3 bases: TGTGCCAGCAGCTTGCCGGGACAGGGAGGAAACACCATATATTTT. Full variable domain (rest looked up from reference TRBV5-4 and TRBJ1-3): ETGVTQSPTHLIKTRGQQVTLRCSSQSGHNTVSWYQQALGQGPQFIFQYYREEENGRGNFPPRFSGLQFPNYSSELNVNALELDDSALYLCASSLPGQGGNTIYFGEGSWLTVV.

CDR3 sequence reads: CASSFGDRYQPQHF. CDR3 nucleotide sequence: TGTGCCAGCAGCTTTGGGGACAGGTACCAGCCCCAGCATTTT. The V and J genes are TRBV7-9 and TRBJ1-5, with TRBD1 matching over 8 bases. There are 14 residues in the CDR3. The V gene's germline CDR1 is SEHNR and CDR2 FQNEAQ (reference sequence). V was clipped by 3 bases and J by 7 bases; unmatched bases: 5.

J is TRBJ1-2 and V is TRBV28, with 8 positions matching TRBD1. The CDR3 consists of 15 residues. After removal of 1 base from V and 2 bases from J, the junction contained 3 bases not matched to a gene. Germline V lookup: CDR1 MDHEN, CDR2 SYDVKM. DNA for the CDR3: TGTGCCAGCAGTTTATTAGGGACAGGAAACTATGGCTACACCTTC. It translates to CASSLLGTGNYGYTF.

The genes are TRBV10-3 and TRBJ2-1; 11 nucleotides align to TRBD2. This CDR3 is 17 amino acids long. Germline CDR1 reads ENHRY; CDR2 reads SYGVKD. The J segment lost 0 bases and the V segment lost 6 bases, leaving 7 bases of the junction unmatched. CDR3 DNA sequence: TGTGCCATCAGAACTAGCGGGAGCTCCCTCTCCTACAATGAGCAGTTCTTC. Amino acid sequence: CAIRTSGSSLSYNEQFF.

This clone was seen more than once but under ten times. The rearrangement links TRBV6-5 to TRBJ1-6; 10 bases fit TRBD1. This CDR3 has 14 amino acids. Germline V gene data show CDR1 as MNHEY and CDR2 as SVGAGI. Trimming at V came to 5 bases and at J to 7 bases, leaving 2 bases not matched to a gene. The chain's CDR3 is CASSAGQGNSPLHF. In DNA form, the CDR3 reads TGTGCCAGCAGTGCGGGACAGGGGAATTCACCCCTCCACTTT.

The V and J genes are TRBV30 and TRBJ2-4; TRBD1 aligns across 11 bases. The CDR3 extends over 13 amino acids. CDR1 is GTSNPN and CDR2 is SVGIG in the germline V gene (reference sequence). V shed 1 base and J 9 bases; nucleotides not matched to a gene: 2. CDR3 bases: TGTGCCTGGAGTGGGGACAGGGGGTCCATTCAGTACTTC. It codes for CAWSGDRGSIQYF. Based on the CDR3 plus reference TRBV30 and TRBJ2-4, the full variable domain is SQTIHQWPATLVQPVGSPLSLECTVEGTSNPNLYWYRQAAGRGLQLLFYSVGIGQISSEVPQNLSASRPQDRQFILSSKKLLLSDSGFYLCAWSGDRGSIQYFGAGTRLSVL.

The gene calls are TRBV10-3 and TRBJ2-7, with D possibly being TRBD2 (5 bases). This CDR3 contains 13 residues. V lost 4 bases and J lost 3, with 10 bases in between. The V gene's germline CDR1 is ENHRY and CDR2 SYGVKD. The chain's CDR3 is CAISAHGLYEQYF. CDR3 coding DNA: TGTGCCATCAGTGCGCACGGACTCTACGAGCAGTACTTC.

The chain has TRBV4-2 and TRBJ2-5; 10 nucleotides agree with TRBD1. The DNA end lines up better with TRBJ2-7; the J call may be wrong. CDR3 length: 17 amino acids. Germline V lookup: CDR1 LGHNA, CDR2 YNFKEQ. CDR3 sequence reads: CASSQDRLGTGAYEQYF. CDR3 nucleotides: TGTGCCAGCAGCCAAGATAGGTTGGGGACAGGGGCCTACGAGCAGTACTTC.

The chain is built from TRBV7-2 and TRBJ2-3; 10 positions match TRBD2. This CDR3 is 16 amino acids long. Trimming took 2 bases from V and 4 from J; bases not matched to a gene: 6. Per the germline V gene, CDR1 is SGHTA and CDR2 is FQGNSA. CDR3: CASSLIPSGGPDTQYF. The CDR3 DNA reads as TGTGCCAGCAGCTTAATTCCTAGCGGGGGTCCAGATACGCAGTATTTT.